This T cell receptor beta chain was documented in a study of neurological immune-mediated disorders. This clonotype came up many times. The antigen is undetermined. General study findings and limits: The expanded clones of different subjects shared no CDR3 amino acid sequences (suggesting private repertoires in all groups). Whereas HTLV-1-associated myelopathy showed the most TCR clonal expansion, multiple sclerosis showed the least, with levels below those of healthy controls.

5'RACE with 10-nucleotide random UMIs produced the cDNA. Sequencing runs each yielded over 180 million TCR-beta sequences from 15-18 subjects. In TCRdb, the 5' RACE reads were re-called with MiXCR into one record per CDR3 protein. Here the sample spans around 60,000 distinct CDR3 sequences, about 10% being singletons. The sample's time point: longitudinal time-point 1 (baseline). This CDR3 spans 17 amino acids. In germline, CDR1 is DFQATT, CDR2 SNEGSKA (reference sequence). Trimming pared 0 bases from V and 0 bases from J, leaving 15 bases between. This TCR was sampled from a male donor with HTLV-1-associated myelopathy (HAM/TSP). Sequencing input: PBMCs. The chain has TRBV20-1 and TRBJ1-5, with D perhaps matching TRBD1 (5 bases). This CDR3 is CSARDSGTDYSNQPQHF. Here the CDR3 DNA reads TGCAGTGCTAGAGATTCCGGGACCGATTATAGCAATCAGCCCCAGCATTTT.